This is a list of T cell receptor beta chains from one sample in a study of blood T cells in healthy people across ages. TCRdb analysed the 5' RACE reads with MiXCR anew, one entry per CDR3 protein. The sample contains hundreds of thousands of distinct CDR3 sequences, approximately 52% of which appear only once. Sequencing was performed on blood. The receptors originated from a woman aged 80 or over in good health. Both conserved end residues are part of each CDR3. A D gene is named only where the DNA matches it firmly. Not all rows give a size; the values are once, few, many and, for expanded clones, a class.

V gene: TRBV12-3/TRBV12-4; J gene: TRBJ1-2; D gene: -; clone size: few; CDR3 DNA: TGTGCCAGCAGTTTAGTGGGAGGCTACACCTTC; CDR3 protein: CASSLVGGYTF
V gene: TRBV10-3; J gene: TRBJ2-3; D gene: -; clone size: many; CDR3 DNA: TGTGCCATCAGTGTCAGAGAAAGCACAGATACGCAGTATTTT; CDR3 protein: CAISVRESTDTQYF
V gene: TRBV6-1; J gene: TRBJ1-5; D gene: -; clone size: few; CDR3 DNA: TGTGCCAGCAGTGAAGAAAGTAATCAGCCCCAGCATTTT; CDR3 protein: CASSEESNQPQHF
V gene: TRBV5-1; J gene: TRBJ1-5; D gene: -; clone size: -; CDR3 DNA: TGCGCCAGCAGCTTGGCCTCGCAGGGTGTAGGTCAGCCCCAGCATTTT; CDR3 protein: CASSLASQGVGQPQHF
V gene: TRBV12-3/TRBV12-4; J gene: TRBJ2-3; D gene: TRBD2; clone size: once; CDR3 DNA: TGTGCCAGCAGTTCTAGGACTAGCGGCAAAGCAGATACGCAGTATTTT; CDR3 protein: CASSSRTSGKADTQYF
V gene: TRBV5-1; J gene: TRBJ2-6; D gene: -; clone size: few; CDR3 DNA: TGCGCCAGCAGCTTGGTCCCGGTAACTGGGGCCAACGTCCTGACTTTC; CDR3 protein: CASSLVPVTGANVLTF
V gene: TRBV12-3/TRBV12-4; J gene: TRBJ2-2; D gene: -; clone size: -; CDR3 DNA: TGTGCCAGCAGTCCCCCCCGACCCGGGGAGCTGTTTTTT; CDR3 protein: CASSPPRPGELFF
V gene: TRBV20-1; J gene: TRBJ2-5; D gene: TRBD1; clone size: -; CDR3 DNA: TGCAGTGCTAGTGCGAGGACAGGGGCAGAGCAGTACTTC; CDR3 protein: CSASARTGAEQYF
V gene: TRBV18; J gene: TRBJ2-7; D gene: TRBD1; clone size: -; CDR3 DNA: TGTGCCAGCTCGCCCGACAGGGGGTCCTACGAGCAGTACTTC; CDR3 protein: CASSPDRGSYEQYF
V gene: TRBV6-6; J gene: TRBJ2-5; D gene: -; clone size: many; CDR3 DNA: TGTGCCAGCAGTTACTCAGCTTCCCAAGAGACCCAGTACTTC; CDR3 protein: CASSYSASQETQYF
V gene: TRBV29-1; J gene: TRBJ1-1; D gene: -; clone size: many; CDR3 DNA: TGCAGCGCTATATTACCGGGGGAGACGGCTTTCTTT; CDR3 protein: CSAILPGETAFF
V gene: TRBV4-2; J gene: TRBJ2-5; D gene: TRBD2; clone size: many; CDR3 DNA: TGTGCCAGCAGCCTTGGGACTAGCGGGAGATGGGAGCAAGAGACCCAGTACTTC; CDR3 protein: CASSLGTSGRWEQETQYF
V gene: TRBV29-1; J gene: TRBJ2-5; D gene: TRBD2; clone size: many; CDR3 DNA: TGCAGTGTTCAGAGGACTAGCCAAGAGACCCAGTACTTC; CDR3 protein: CSVQRTSQETQYF
V gene: TRBV7-3; J gene: TRBJ2-3; D gene: -; clone size: -; CDR3 DNA: TGTGTCAGCAGCCGGGGACTGTCTAGCACAGATACGCAGTATTTT; CDR3 protein: CVSSRGLSSTDTQYF
V gene: TRBV5-1; J gene: TRBJ1-2; D gene: -; clone size: many; CDR3 DNA: TGCGCCAGCAGCTTAGGGGACCGAACTATCACCAGCTATGGCTACACCTTC; CDR3 protein: CASSLGDRTITSYGYTF
V gene: TRBV5-1; J gene: TRBJ1-5; D gene: TRBD1; clone size: few; CDR3 DNA: TGCGCCAGCAGCCTGGGGACAGGGGCTAGCAATCAGCCCCAGCATTTT; CDR3 protein: CASSLGTGASNQPQHF
V gene: TRBV6-5; J gene: TRBJ2-3; D gene: -; clone size: few; CDR3 DNA: TGTGCCAGCAGTTACGAACGGGCTAGCGGCACAGATACGCAGTATTTT; CDR3 protein: CASSYERASGTDTQYF
V gene: TRBV7-9; J gene: TRBJ2-7; D gene: -; clone size: -; CDR3 DNA: TGTGCCAGCAGCTTAGTCGTGCAGTACTTC; CDR3 protein: CASSLVVQYF
V gene: TRBV20-1; J gene: TRBJ1-6; D gene: TRBD1; clone size: many; CDR3 DNA: TGCAGTGCCCCTCGGGACAGGAATAATTCACCCCTCCACTTT; CDR3 protein: CSAPRDRNNSPLHF
V gene: TRBV25-1; J gene: TRBJ2-4; D gene: -; clone size: -; CDR3 DNA: TGTGCCAGCAGTCCTCAGGGGGGACAGACAGCCAAAAACATTCAGTACTTC; CDR3 protein: CASSPQGGQTAKNIQYF
V gene: TRBV5-1; J gene: TRBJ2-5; D gene: -; clone size: -; CDR3 DNA: TGCGCCAGCAAATCCGGGGCCACTCAAGAGACCCAGTACTTC; CDR3 protein: CASKSGATQETQYF
V gene: TRBV6-1; J gene: TRBJ1-4; D gene: TRBD1; clone size: -; CDR3 DNA: TGTGCCAGCAGGCAGACGGGACAGGGTCATGAAAAACTGTTTTTT; CDR3 protein: CASRQTGQGHEKLFF
V gene: TRBV7-2; J gene: TRBJ2-2; D gene: -; clone size: many; CDR3 DNA: TGTGCCAGCAGCCCGCAATATGGGGAGCTGTTTTTT; CDR3 protein: CASSPQYGELFF
V gene: TRBV6-5; J gene: TRBJ1-6; D gene: -; clone size: many; CDR3 DNA: TGTGCCAGCCGAGCAGAACTCGCGAATTCACCCCTCCACTTT; CDR3 protein: CASRAELANSPLHF
V gene: TRBV29-1; J gene: TRBJ2-5; D gene: TRBD2; clone size: few; CDR3 DNA: TGCAGCGTTGAGGCTAGCGGGGTGTACCAAGAGACCCAGTACTTC; CDR3 protein: CSVEASGVYQETQYF
V gene: TRBV2; J gene: TRBJ2-1; D gene: TRBD2; clone size: many; CDR3 DNA: TGTGCCAGCAGCCCGGGACTAGATGACAATGAGCAGTTCTTC; CDR3 protein: CASSPGLDDNEQFF
V gene: TRBV9; J gene: TRBJ2-3; D gene: -; clone size: -; CDR3 DNA: TGTGCCAGCAGCCCCTCGGGGGCGGGAGCTCTCACAGATACGCAGTATTTT; CDR3 protein: CASSPSGAGALTDTQYF
V gene: TRBV25-1; J gene: TRBJ2-5; D gene: -; clone size: many; CDR3 DNA: TGTGCCAGCAGTGAACCCGAGCGGTCGGACGTTAGCCAAGAGACCCAGTACTTC; CDR3 protein: CASSEPERSDVSQETQYF
V gene: TRBV5-1; J gene: TRBJ1-1; D gene: -; clone size: -; CDR3 DNA: TGCGCCAGCAGCGAGCGGCTGGGAACTGAAGCTTTCTTT; CDR3 protein: CASSERLGTEAFF
V gene: TRBV7-2; J gene: TRBJ1-2; D gene: -; clone size: many; CDR3 DNA: TGTGCCAGCAGCTTAGCTCAGGACTCTAACTATGGCTACACCTTC; CDR3 protein: CASSLAQDSNYGYTF
V gene: TRBV10-3; J gene: TRBJ2-7; D gene: -; clone size: once; CDR3 DNA: TGTGCCACCCTAATAAACAGCGAGCAGTACTTC; CDR3 protein: CATLINSEQYF
V gene: TRBV10-3; J gene: TRBJ1-1; D gene: -; clone size: -; CDR3 DNA: TGTGCCACACACAACAGGGCCCAGCTCATGAACACTGAAGCTTTCTTT; CDR3 protein: CATHNRAQLMNTEAFF
V gene: TRBV3-1; J gene: TRBJ2-4; D gene: -; clone size: many; CDR3 DNA: TGTGCCAGCAGCCCGGGACACCAAAACATTCAGTACTTC; CDR3 protein: CASSPGHQNIQYF
V gene: TRBV18; J gene: TRBJ2-1; D gene: -; clone size: -; CDR3 DNA: TGTGCCAGCTCACGGTGCAGCGTTTCTAGCTCCTACAATGAGCAGTTCTTC; CDR3 protein: CASSRCSVSSSYNEQFF
V gene: TRBV10-3; J gene: TRBJ1-6; D gene: -; clone size: few; CDR3 DNA: TGTGCCATCAGTGAGTCGATTGGGTTAGAGTCACCCCTCCACTTT; CDR3 protein: CAISESIGLESPLHF
V gene: TRBV5-1; J gene: TRBJ2-1; D gene: -; clone size: once; CDR3 DNA: TGCGCCAGCAGCTTGGACGGACAGCGGAGCCAGTATGAGCAGTTCTTC; CDR3 protein: CASSLDGQRSQYEQFF
V gene: TRBV12-3/TRBV12-4; J gene: TRBJ1-1; D gene: -; clone size: -; CDR3 DNA: TGTGCCAGCAGTCCCCCGGGGCGGCAACTCACTGAAGCTTTCTTT; CDR3 protein: CASSPPGRQLTEAFF
V gene: TRBV5-1; J gene: TRBJ2-7; D gene: -; clone size: few; CDR3 DNA: TGCGCCAGCAGCGTGCAATCAGAGTACGAGCAGTACTTC; CDR3 protein: CASSVQSEYEQYF
V gene: TRBV6-6; J gene: TRBJ2-2; D gene: TRBD2; clone size: -; CDR3 DNA: TGTGTCAGCAGTTATTGGGGGGGGTCTACCGGGGAGCTGTTTTTT; CDR3 protein: CVSSYWGGSTGELFF
V gene: TRBV18; J gene: TRBJ2-5; D gene: -; clone size: -; CDR3 DNA: TGTGCCAGCTCACCGTGGGCCCTTGGTGAGCAGTACTTC; CDR3 protein: CASSPWALGEQYF
V gene: TRBV12-3/TRBV12-4; J gene: TRBJ2-4; D gene: TRBD1; clone size: many; CDR3 DNA: TGTGCCAGCAGCATACAGGGGGAAAAAAACATTCAGTACTTC; CDR3 protein: CASSIQGEKNIQYF
V gene: TRBV5-6; J gene: TRBJ2-1; D gene: -; clone size: -; CDR3 DNA: TGTGCCAGCAGGCGGATACAGGCCTACGAGCAGTTCTTC; CDR3 protein: CASRRIQAYEQFF
V gene: TRBV6-8; J gene: TRBJ2-5; D gene: TRBD1; clone size: -; CDR3 DNA: TGTGCCAGCAGTTACCCATGGGACAGCAAAGAGACCCAGTACTTC; CDR3 protein: CASSYPWDSKETQYF
V gene: TRBV12-5; J gene: TRBJ2-7; D gene: TRBD1; clone size: -; CDR3 DNA: TGTGCTAGTGGTTTGGCTGCAGGGGGCTACGAGCAGTACTTC; CDR3 protein: CASGLAAGGYEQYF
V gene: TRBV12-3/TRBV12-4; J gene: TRBJ1-5; D gene: TRBD1; clone size: -; CDR3 DNA: TGTGCCAGCAGCCGGGACAGGGGGCGCAGCAATCAGCCCCAGCATTTT; CDR3 protein: CASSRDRGRSNQPQHF
V gene: TRBV20-1; J gene: TRBJ2-7; D gene: -; clone size: -; CDR3 DNA: TGCAGTGCTAGAGTGGCCAGGACCCACGAGCAGTACTTC; CDR3 protein: CSARVARTHEQYF
V gene: TRBV28; J gene: TRBJ2-7; D gene: TRBD1; clone size: -; CDR3 DNA: TGTGCCAGCAGCTCCCGGACAGGGGTAGCTAACGAGCAGTACTTC; CDR3 protein: CASSSRTGVANEQYF
V gene: TRBV7-9; J gene: TRBJ2-7; D gene: TRBD2; clone size: -; CDR3 DNA: TGTGCCAGCAGCTTAGTAGTGGGGGGGTCCTACGAGCAGTACTTC; CDR3 protein: CASSLVVGGSYEQYF
V gene: TRBV3-1; J gene: TRBJ1-1; D gene: -; clone size: -; CDR3 DNA: TGTGCCAGCCTCCCCGGGGATGCACCCACTGAAGCTTTCTTT; CDR3 protein: CASLPGDAPTEAFF
V gene: TRBV2; J gene: TRBJ1-4; D gene: -; clone size: -; CDR3 DNA: TGTGCCAGCAGATACGATGCGGTACTAGAAAAACTGTTTTTT; CDR3 protein: CASRYDAVLEKLFF
V gene: TRBV6-5; J gene: TRBJ1-3; D gene: -; clone size: many; CDR3 DNA: TGTGCCAGCACCCCCGAATCAGGGGATTCCGAAAACACCATATATTTT; CDR3 protein: CASTPESGDSENTIYF
V gene: TRBV21-1; J gene: TRBJ2-7; D gene: -; clone size: -; CDR3 DNA: TGTGCCAGCAGCAAAGTCAGAGAGCACAATGAGCAGTACTTC; CDR3 protein: CASSKVREHNEQYF
V gene: TRBV6-2/TRBV6-3; J gene: TRBJ1-1; D gene: -; clone size: -; CDR3 DNA: TGTGCCAGCATCGACACCTCTGAGACTGAAGCTTTCTTT; CDR3 protein: CASIDTSETEAFF